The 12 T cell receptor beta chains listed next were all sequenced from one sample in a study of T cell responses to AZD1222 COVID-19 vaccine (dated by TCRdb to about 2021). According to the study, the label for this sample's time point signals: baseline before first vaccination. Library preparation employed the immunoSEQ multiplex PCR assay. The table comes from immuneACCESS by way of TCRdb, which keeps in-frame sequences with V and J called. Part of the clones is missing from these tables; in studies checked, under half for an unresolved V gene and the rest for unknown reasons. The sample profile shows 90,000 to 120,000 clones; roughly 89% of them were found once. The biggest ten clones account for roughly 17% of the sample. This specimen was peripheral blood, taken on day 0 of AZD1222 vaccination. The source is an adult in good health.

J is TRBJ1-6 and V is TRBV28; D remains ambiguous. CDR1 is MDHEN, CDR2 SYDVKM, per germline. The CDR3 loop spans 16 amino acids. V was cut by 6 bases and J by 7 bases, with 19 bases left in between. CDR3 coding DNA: TGTGCCAGCAGCCCTGACGAGGGCAGCTTCAATTCACCCCTCCACTTT. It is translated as CASSPDEGSFNSPLHF.

DNA for the CDR3: TGTGCCAGCAGTTCCGATGGGAGCTCCTACAATGAGCAGTTCTTC. Translating it yields CASSSDGSSYNEQFF. The chain employs TRBV28 and TRBJ2-1; TRBD2 might be the D (5 bases). Trimming left V 4 bases short and J 0 bases short, with 10 bases between. The CDR3 spans 15 residues. CDR1 is MDHEN, CDR2 SYDVKM, per germline. Full variable domain (missing parts from reference TRBV28 and TRBJ2-1): DVKVTQSSRYLVKRTGEKVFLECVQDMDHENMFWYRQDPGLGLRLIYFSYDVKMKEKGDIPEGYSVSREKKERFSLILESASTNQTSMYLCASSSDGSSYNEQFFGPGTRLTVL.

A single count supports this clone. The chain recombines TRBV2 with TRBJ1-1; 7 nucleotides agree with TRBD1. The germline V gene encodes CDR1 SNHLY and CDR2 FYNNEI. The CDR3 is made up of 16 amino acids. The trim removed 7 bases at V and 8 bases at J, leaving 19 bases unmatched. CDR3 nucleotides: TGTGCCAGCATCCCCGCGGAGGGAGGGAGGGGGCGCGAAGCTTTCTTT. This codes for CASIPAEGGRGREAFF.

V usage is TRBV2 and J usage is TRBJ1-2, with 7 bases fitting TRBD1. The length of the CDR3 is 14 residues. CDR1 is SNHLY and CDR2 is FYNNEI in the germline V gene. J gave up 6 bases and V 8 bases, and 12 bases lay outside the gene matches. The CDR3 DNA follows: TGTGCCAGCGGCCAAGGGGGCGGGGTCGATGGCTACACCTTC. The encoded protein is CASGQGGGVDGYTF.

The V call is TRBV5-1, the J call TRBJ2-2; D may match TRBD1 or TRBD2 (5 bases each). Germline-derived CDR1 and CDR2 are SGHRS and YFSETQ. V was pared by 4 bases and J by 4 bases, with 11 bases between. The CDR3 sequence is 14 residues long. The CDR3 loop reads CASSGTGLTGELFF. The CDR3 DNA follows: TGCGCCAGCAGCGGTACGGGGCTCACCGGGGAGCTGTTTTTT. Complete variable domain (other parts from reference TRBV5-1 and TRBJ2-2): KAGVTQTPRYLIKTRGQQVTLSCSPISGHRSVSWYQQTPGQGLQFLFEYFSETQRNKGNFPGRFSGRQFSNSRSEMNVSTLELGDSALYLCASSGTGLTGELFFGEGSRLTVL.

DNA for the CDR3: TGCGCCAGCGCGGATCAGGGGATGGGTGGCTACACCTTC. Translation gives CASADQGMGGYTF. This rearrangement joins TRBV5-1 to TRBJ1-2, with a possible D match to TRBD1 (6 bases). Trimming cost V 7 bases and J 7 bases, with 17 bases left between them. The germline V gene encodes CDR1 SGHRS and CDR2 YFSETQ. The CDR3 contains 13 residues.

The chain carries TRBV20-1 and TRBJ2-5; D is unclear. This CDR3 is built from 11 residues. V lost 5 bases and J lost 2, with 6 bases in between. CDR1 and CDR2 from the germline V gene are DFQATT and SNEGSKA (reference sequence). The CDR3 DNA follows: TGCAGTGCTGGCCGACAAGAGACCCAGTACTTC. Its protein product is CSAGRQETQYF.

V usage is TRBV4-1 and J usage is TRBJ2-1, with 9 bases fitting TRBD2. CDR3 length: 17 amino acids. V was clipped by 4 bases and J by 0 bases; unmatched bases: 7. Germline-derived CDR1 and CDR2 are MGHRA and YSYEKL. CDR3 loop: CASSPGLARSSYNEQFF. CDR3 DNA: TGCGCCAGCAGCCCAGGACTAGCGAGGAGCTCCTACAATGAGCAGTTCTTC.

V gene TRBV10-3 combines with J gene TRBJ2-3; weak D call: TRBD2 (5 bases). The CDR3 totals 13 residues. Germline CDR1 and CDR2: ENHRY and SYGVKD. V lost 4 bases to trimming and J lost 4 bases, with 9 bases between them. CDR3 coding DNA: TGTGCCATCAGTGGTGGAGGTCCAGATACGCAGTATTTT. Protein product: CAISGGGPDTQYF.

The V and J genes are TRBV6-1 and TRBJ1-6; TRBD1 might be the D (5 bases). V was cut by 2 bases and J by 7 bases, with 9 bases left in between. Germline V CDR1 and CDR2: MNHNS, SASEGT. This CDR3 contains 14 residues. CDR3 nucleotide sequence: TGTGCCAGCAGTGAATTGGGGGTAAATTCACCCCTCCACTTT. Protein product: CASSELGVNSPLHF.

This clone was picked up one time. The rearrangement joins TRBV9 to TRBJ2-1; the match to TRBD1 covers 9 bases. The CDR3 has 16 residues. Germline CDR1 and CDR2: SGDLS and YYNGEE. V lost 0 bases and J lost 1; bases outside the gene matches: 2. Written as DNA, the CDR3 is TGTGCCAGCAGCGTAGGGGGACAGGGTTCCTACAATGAGCAGTTCTTC. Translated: CASSVGGQGSYNEQFF.

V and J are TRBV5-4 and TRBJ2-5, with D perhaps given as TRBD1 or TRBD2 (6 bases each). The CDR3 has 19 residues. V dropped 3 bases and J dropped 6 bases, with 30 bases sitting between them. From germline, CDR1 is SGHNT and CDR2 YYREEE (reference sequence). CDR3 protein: CASSSQGGTGSAGVKTQYF. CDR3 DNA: TGTGCCAGCAGCTCCCAAGGGGGGACCGGCTCGGCCGGGGTAAAGACCCAGTACTTC.